This T cell receptor (beta chain) was retrieved from a study of shared clonotypes between healthy human individuals. General study results and limits: Shared clonotypes across all four donors exceeded non-shared ones in generation probability. Naive subsets typically showed greater estimated richness than memory subsets.

V was cut by 4 bases and J by 0 bases, with 7 bases left in between. CDR1 SGHDT and CDR2 YYEEEE come from the germline V gene. The CDR3 has 13 amino acids. Points on this clone: The antigen is unknown. This same CDR3 is encoded by further DNA sequences in the sample.

Only in-frame clones appear in the TCRdb table, and some are missing; sequencing was by immunoSEQ multiplex PCR. The sample shows 2 million to 2.5 million clones, around 95% of them seen only once. The rearrangement joins TRBV5-6 to TRBJ1-1; no clear D. The receptor's source is a man aged 18 to 35 in good health. Sequenced sample: naive CD4+ T cells sorted from blood. Subset reported: CD45RA+ positively selected. CDR3 residues: CASSLQMNTEAFF. The CDR3 DNA follows: TGTGCCAGCAGCCTCCAGATGAACACTGAAGCTTTCTTT.